This T cell receptor beta chain is from a study of T cell repertoires in cytomegalovirus infection. Study-level background: Indications came from public TCR beta signatures; they pointed to CMV infection and to a matching HLA type. General study findings and limits: Ex vivo, HLA-C-restricted CMV-specific TCR beta clonotypes prevailed over the rest of the response.

On this clonotype: The antigen is unknown.

MiXCR, run by TCRdb on the reads, gives a single entry per CDR3 protein. This sample yields around 800,000 distinct CDR3 sequences, of which roughly 33% are seen a single time; 9.5% to 15% belongs to the top ten. Per the germline V gene, CDR1 is MNHNS and CDR2 is SASEGT. The CDR3 length is 15 residues. After removal of 5 bases from V and 3 bases from J, the junction contained 6 bases not matched to a gene. This clonotype was obtained from a human donor in good health (CMV status not recorded). Some clones in this sample may be carry-over from other donors' samples. The chain recombines TRBV6-1 with TRBJ2-3, with 9 bases matching TRBD1. The input for sequencing was cultured CD8+ T cells from PBMCs, taken from culture after CMV antigen stimulation. CDR3 DNA sequence: TGTGCCAGCAGTAGTACAGGGGGCTTTACAGATACGCAGTATTTT. It encodes CASSSTGGFTDTQYF.